The 16 T cell receptor beta chains given below trace back to one sample, sequenced in a study of blood T cell repertoires in COVID-19. Assay: immunoSEQ multiplex PCR; the TCRdb copy retains only in-frame clones and omits some. Here the sample spans about 28,000 clones, approximately 76% being singletons. What was sequenced was peripheral blood. These receptors were obtained from a man aged 70-80 years with acute or convalescent COVID-19.

This clone was observed a single time. The chain is built from TRBV6-5 and TRBJ1-4; tentative D call: TRBD1 (6 bases). V was shortened by 2 bases and J by 3 bases, with 10 bases between the two germline ends. The CDR3 runs 15 residues. In germline, CDR1 is MNHEY, CDR2 SVGAGI. CDR3 nucleotide sequence: TGTGCCAGCAGTTACGAGGCAGGGGCTAATGAAAAACTGTTTTTT. Protein: CASSYEAGANEKLFF.

The chain carries TRBV5-8 and TRBJ1-4, with D possibly TRBD1 on 6 matching bases. V gave up 1 base and J gave up 5 bases, with 9 bases separating them. CDR3 length: 14 residues. Germline assignment: CDR1 SGHTS and CDR2 YDEGEE. The CDR3, as DNA: TGTGCCAGCAGCTTGTTGAGGGGGAATGAAAAACTGTTTTTT. This encodes CASSLLRGNEKLFF.

The V gene is TRBV7-2, the J gene TRBJ1-5; D is ambiguous. The germline CDR1 and CDR2 sequences are SGHTA and FQGNSA. The CDR3 sequence is 14 residues long. Trimming took off 1 base at V and 4 bases at J, with 8 bases between the two ends. CDR3 amino acids: CASSLVPLNQPQHF. In DNA form, the CDR3 reads TGTGCCAGCAGCTTAGTTCCCCTAAATCAGCCCCAGCATTTT.

V and J are TRBV7-3 and TRBJ2-3; TRBD2 agrees at 7 bases. The CDR3 contains 15 residues. The J segment lost 5 bases and the V segment lost 4 bases, leaving 9 bases of the junction unmatched. From germline, CDR1 is SGHTA and CDR2 FQGTGA. CDR3: CASSSQGGSVDTQYF. CDR3 coding DNA: TGTGCCAGCAGCTCCCAGGGCGGGAGTGTAGATACGCAGTATTTT.

This clone was found a few times. The chain uses TRBV5-4 and TRBJ2-2, with 8 bases identical to TRBD1. Germline CDR1 is SGHNT and CDR2 is YYREEE (reference sequence). The length of the CDR3 is 15 residues. The V segment lost 4 bases and the J segment 2 bases; nucleotides outside the gene matches: 4. The CDR3 protein is CASSVTGDNTGELFF. The CDR3 coding sequence is TGTGCCAGCAGCGTGACAGGGGACAACACCGGGGAGCTGTTTTTT.

This chain links TRBV10-3 with TRBJ1-1; D may be TRBD1 (5 bases). The germline gives CDR1 ENHRY, CDR2 SYGVKD. This CDR3 is built from 11 residues. Trimming left V 4 bases short and J 7 bases short, with 7 bases between. For the CDR3, the DNA is TGTGCCATCAGTGGGGGCGGTGAAGCTTTCTTT. Translation gives CAISGGGEAFF.

CDR3 protein: CASSQEMGGATTDTQYF. CDR3 DNA: TGTGCCAGCAGCCAAGAGATGGGGGGGGCCACCACAGATACGCAGTATTTT. V is TRBV14 and J is TRBJ2-3; D perhaps matches TRBD2 (7 bases). CDR3 size: 17 residues. Deletions cut 0 bases from V and 2 bases from J, with 15 bases between. Germline CDR1 reads SGHDN; CDR2 reads FVKESK.

The V gene is TRBV10-3, the J gene TRBJ2-1, with no clear D. The CDR3 totals 13 residues. Germline assignment: CDR1 ENHRY and CDR2 SYGVKD. V was trimmed by 0 bases and J by 5 bases, leaving 5 bases between them. The CDR3, as DNA: TGTGCCATCAGTGAGTCGCCAGACAATGAGCAGTTCTTC. This sequence encodes CAISESPDNEQFF.

This clone was seen a few times. V usage is TRBV29-1 and J usage is TRBJ1-1, with a tentative D call TRBD1 (5 bases). The CDR3 runs 15 residues. V shed 5 bases and J shed 3 bases, with 19 bases lying between them. The germline V gene encodes CDR1 SQVTM and CDR2 ANQGSEA. CDR3: CSVRPHGGRDTEAFF. Here the CDR3 DNA reads TGCAGCGTTCGACCCCACGGGGGGAGAGACACTGAAGCTTTCTTT.

In this sample, this clone turned up a few times. The rearrangement uses TRBV13 and TRBJ2-5, with 8 bases identical to TRBD1. Trimming at V came to 3 bases and at J to 4 bases, leaving 10 bases not matched to a gene. The CDR3 extends over 16 amino acids. Germline lookup yields CDR1 PRHDT and CDR2 FYEKMQ (reference sequence). The CDR3 sequence is CASSLGGQGLGETQYF. The DNA for the CDR3 is TGTGCCAGCAGCTTGGGAGGACAGGGTCTAGGAGAGACCCAGTACTTC.

This sequence joins TRBV29-1 and TRBJ1-2; tentatively, D is TRBD1 (6 bases). CDR1 and CDR2 (germline): SQVTM, ANQGSEA. The CDR3 spans 13 residues. V lost 3 bases and J 5 bases, leaving 13 bases between the germline ends. CDR3 bases: TGCAGCGTTGATCCCGACAGGTTGTATGGCTACACCTTC. Translation gives CSVDPDRLYGYTF.

CDR3: CAFLRGGYTEAFF. CDR3 sequence (DNA): TGTGCCTTTCTTAGAGGCGGCTACACTGAAGCTTTCTTT. The chain couples TRBV30 to TRBJ1-1; D is unclear. This CDR3 region has 13 residues. The germline V and J ends were trimmed by 7 bases and 3 bases, with 15 bases remaining between them. Germline lookup yields CDR1 GTSNPN and CDR2 SVGIG (reference sequence).

This chain connects TRBV19 to TRBJ1-3; the match to TRBD1 covers 7 bases. The germline CDR1 and CDR2 sequences are LNHDA and SQIVND (reference sequence). V shed 6 bases and J 4 bases; nucleotides not matched to a gene: 15. This CDR3 region has 17 residues. In DNA form, the CDR3 reads TGTGCCAGTAGACCGGTAGGGGACAGACAAAACGGAAACACCATATATTTT. Encoded protein: CASRPVGDRQNGNTIYF.

The V gene is TRBV7-2, the J gene TRBJ2-1; TRBD2 might be the D (5 bases). The germline V gene encodes CDR1 SGHTA and CDR2 FQGNSA. The CDR3 has 14 residues. V gave up 10 bases and J gave up 5 bases, with 18 bases separating them. For the CDR3, the DNA is TGTGCCACGGAGGAGCGCTTGTTAGACAATGAGCAGTTCTTC. Amino acid sequence: CATEERLLDNEQFF.

The chain is built from TRBV7-2 and TRBJ1-6; D is unresolved. CDR3 length: 13 amino acids. V was cut by 5 bases and J by 8 bases, with 10 bases left in between. Germline lookup yields CDR1 SGHTA and CDR2 FQGNSA. The CDR3 DNA sequence: TGTGCCAGCAGCCCTCGAGAGTATTCACCCCTCCACTTT. Amino acids: CASSPREYSPLHF.

The chain employs TRBV9 and TRBJ2-2, with D possibly being TRBD1 (7 bases). V lost 1 base, J lost 3 bases, and 13 bases lay in between. CDR1 is SGDLS, CDR2 YYNGEE, per germline. The CDR3 loop spans 16 amino acids. Written as DNA, the CDR3 is TGTGCCAGCAGCGTAACGGGGGACAGAGACACCGGGGAGCTGTTTTTT. Amino acids: CASSVTGDRDTGELFF.